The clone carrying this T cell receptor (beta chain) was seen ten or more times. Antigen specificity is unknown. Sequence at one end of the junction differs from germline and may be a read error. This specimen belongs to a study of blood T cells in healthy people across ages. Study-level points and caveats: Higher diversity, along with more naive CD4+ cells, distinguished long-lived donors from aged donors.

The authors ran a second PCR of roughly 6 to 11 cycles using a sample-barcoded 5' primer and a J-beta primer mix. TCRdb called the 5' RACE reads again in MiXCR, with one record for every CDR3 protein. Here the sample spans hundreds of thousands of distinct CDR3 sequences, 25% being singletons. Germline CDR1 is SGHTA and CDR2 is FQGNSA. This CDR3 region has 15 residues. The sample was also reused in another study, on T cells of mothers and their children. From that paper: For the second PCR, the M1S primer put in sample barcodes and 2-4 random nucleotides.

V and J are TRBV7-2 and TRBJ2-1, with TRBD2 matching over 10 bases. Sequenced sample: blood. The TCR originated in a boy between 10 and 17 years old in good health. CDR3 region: CASSLVSGGYNEQFF. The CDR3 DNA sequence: TGTGCCAGCAGTTTAGTTAGCGGGGGGTACAATGAGCAGTTCTTC. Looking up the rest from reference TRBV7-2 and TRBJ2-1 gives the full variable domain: GAGVSQSPSNKVTEKGKDVELRCDPISGHTALYWYRQSLGQGLEFLIYFQGNSAPDKSGLPSDRFSAERTGGSVSTLTIQRTQQEDSAVYLCASSLVSGGYNEQFFGPGTRLTVL.